This paragraph covers one T cell receptor (beta chain) sequence. The sample comes from a study of T-cell reconstitution after alpha-beta-depleted transplantation in children. Researchers prepared the TCRbeta library using unique molecular identifiers, the study reports. TCRdb redid the calling of the PCR reads with MiXCR, one entry per CDR3 protein. The profile covers roughly 190,000 distinct CDR3 sequences, with approximately 14% appearing a single time and approximately 13% taken by the ten largest. Germline V CDR1 and CDR2: DFQATT, SNEGSKA (reference sequence). CDR3 length: 14 residues. V was trimmed by 5 bases and J by 6 bases, leaving 19 bases between them.

The receptor was derived from a human donor who donated a stem cell graft to a child with acute lymphoblastic leukemia. The chain recombines TRBV20-1 with TRBJ2-5, with unresolved D. The specimen comprised PBMCs from the stem cell graft donor, sampled from the stem cell graft. CDR3 sequence reads: CSARLFDKGKTQYF. The CDR3 bases are TGCAGTGCTCGCCTTTTTGACAAGGGAAAGACCCAGTACTTC.